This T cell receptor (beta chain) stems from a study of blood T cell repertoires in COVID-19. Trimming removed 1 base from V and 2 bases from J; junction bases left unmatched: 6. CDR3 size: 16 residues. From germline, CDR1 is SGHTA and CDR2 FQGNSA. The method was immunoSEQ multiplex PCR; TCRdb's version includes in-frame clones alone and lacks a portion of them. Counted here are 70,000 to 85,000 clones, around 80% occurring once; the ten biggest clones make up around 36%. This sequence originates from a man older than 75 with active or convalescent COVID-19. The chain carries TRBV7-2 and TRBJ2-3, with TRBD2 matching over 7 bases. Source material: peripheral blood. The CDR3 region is CASSLVSGGITDTQYF. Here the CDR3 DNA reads TGTGCCAGCAGCTTAGTATCGGGAGGTATCACAGATACGCAGTATTTT.